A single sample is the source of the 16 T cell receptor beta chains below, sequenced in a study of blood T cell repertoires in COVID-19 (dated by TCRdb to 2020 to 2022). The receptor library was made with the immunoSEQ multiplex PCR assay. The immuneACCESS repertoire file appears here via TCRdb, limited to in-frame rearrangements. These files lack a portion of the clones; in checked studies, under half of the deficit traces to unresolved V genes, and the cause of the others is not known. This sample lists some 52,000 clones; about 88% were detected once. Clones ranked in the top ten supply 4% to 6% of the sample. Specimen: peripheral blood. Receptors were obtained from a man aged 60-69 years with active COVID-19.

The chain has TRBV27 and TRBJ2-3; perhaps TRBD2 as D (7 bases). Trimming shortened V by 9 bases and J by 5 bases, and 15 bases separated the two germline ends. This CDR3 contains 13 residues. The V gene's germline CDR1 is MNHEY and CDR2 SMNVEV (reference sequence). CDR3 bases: TGTGCCAGTGGACTAGGGGGAAGAGATACGCAGTATTTT. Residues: CASGLGGRDTQYF.

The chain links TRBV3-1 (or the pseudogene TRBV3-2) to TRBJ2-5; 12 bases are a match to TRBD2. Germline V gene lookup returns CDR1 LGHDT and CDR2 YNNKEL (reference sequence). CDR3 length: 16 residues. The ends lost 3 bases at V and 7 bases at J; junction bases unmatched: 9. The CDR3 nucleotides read TGTGCCAGCAGCCAGGGGACTAGCGGGCCGGGCGGGACCCAGTACTTC. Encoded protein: CASSQGTSGPGGTQYF.

CDR3 sequence reads: CASSSRAGSHEQYF. CDR3 coding DNA: TGTGCCAGCAGCTCCCGGGCGGGAAGCCACGAGCAGTACTTC. The chain couples TRBV7-2 to TRBJ2-7, with a tentative D call TRBD2 (6 bases). The CDR3 spans 14 residues. The V end lost 4 bases, the J end lost 5 bases, and 15 bases lay between the germline ends. Germline CDR1 SGHTA, CDR2 FQGNSA.

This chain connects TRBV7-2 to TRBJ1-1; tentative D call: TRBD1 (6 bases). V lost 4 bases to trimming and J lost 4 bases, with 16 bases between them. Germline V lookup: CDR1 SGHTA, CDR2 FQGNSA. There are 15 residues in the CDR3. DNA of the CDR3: TGTGCCAGCAGCTCAGAAAGGGGGGGCCTCACTGAAGCTTTCTTT. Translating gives CASSSERGGLTEAFF.

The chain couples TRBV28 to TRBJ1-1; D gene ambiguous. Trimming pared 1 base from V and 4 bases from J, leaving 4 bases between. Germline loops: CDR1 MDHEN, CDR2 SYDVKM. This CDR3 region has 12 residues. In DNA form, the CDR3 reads TGTGCCAGCAGTTTATTGCGCACTGAAGCTTTCTTT. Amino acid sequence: CASSLLRTEAFF.

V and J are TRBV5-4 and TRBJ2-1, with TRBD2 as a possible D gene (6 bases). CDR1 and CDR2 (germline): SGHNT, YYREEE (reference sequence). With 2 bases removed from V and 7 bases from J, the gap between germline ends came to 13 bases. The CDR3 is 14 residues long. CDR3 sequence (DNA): TGTGCCAGCAGCTTAGAGGCGGGGCGGAATGAGCAGTTCTTC. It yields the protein CASSLEAGRNEQFF.

CDR3 sequence (DNA): TGTGCCAGCAGTCATATATACCCTACCACCGGGACAGGGGGGCGTGAGCAGTTCTTC. Its protein is CASSHIYPTTGTGGREQFF. The chain links TRBV2 to TRBJ2-1; 11 nucleotides align to TRBD1. The junction had 21 bases not matched to a gene; V was cut back by 5 bases and J by 9 bases. The CDR3 consists of 19 residues. CDR1 and CDR2 (germline): SNHLY, FYNNEI.

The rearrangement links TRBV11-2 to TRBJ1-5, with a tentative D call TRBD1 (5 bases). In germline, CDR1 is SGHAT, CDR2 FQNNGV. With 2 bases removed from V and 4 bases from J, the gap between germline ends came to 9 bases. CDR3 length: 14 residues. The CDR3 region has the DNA TGTGCCAGCAGCTTAACTGGGGCAAATCAGCCCCAGCATTTT. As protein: CASSLTGANQPQHF.

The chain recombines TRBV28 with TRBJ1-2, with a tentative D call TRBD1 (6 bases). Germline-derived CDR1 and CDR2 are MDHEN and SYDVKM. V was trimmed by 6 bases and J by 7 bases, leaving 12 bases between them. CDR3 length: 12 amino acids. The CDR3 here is CASSNTGFGYTF. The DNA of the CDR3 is TGTGCCAGCAGCAATACAGGGTTTGGCTACACCTTC.

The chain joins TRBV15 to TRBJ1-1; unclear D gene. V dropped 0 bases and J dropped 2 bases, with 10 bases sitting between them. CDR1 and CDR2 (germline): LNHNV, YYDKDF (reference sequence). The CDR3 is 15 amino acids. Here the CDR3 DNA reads TGTGCCACCAGCAGAGATCATACCGGTAACACTGAAGCTTTCTTT. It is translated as CATSRDHTGNTEAFF.

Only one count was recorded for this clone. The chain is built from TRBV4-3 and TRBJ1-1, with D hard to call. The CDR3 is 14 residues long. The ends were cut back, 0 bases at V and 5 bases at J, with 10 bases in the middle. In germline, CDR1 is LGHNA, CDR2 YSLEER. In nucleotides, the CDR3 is TGCGCCAGCAGCCAAGAAAGAGGGAGTACTGAAGCTTTCTTT. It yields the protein CASSQERGSTEAFF.

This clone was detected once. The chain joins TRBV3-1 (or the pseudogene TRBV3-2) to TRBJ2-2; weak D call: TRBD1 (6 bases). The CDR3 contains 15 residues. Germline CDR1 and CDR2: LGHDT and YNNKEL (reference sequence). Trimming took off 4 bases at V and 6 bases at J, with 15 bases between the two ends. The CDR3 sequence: CASSPAGKGAGELFF. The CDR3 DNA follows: TGTGCCAGCAGCCCGGCGGGTAAGGGGGCCGGGGAGCTGTTTTTT.

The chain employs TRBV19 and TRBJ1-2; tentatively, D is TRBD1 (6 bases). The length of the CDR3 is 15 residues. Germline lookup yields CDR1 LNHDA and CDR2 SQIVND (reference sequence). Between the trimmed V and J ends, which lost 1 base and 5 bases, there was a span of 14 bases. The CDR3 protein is CASSIGGHGQYGYTF. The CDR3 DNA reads TGTGCCAGTAGTATAGGGGGACACGGGCAGTATGGCTACACCTTC.

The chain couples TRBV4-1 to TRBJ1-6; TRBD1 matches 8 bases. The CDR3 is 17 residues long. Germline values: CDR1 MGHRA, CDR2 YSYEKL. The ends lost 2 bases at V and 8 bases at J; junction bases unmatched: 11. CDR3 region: CASSQTQRTGRDSPLHF. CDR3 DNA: TGCGCCAGCAGCCAAACTCAACGGACAGGGAGGGATTCACCCCTCCACTTT.

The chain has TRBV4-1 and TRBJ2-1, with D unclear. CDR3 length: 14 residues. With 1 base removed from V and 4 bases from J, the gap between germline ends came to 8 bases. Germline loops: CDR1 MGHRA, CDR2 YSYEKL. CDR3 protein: CASSQVSPYNEQFF. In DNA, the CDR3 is TGCGCCAGCAGCCAAGTTTCCCCATACAATGAGCAGTTCTTC.

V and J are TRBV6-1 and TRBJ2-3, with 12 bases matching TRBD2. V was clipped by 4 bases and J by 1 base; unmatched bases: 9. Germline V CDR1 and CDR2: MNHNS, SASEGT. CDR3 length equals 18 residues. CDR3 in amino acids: CASSAPTSGSFGTDTQYF. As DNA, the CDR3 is TGTGCCAGCAGTGCACCGACTAGCGGGAGTTTCGGCACAGATACGCAGTATTTT.